The clone carrying this T cell receptor (beta chain) was seen many times. The antigen remains undetermined. Looked up from germline, CDR1 is PRHDT and CDR2 is FYEKMQ (reference sequence). This CDR3 contains 14 residues. J lost 3 bases, V lost 2 bases, and 2 bases had no gene match. This record belongs to a study of metastatic and nonmetastatic thyroid tumors. Overall study: Patients with malignant and benign thyroid disease provided blood and tumor or nodule tissue, whose repertoires were compared. The study's findings and limits: It was reportedly found that TCR beta diversity was significantly higher in malignant thyroid tumors than in benign nodules, a difference seen in both blood and tumor samples.

Until they underwent thyroid surgery, no patient had received any treatment. TCRdb called clones again from the PCR reads with MiXCR. The repertoire holds around 20,000 clones, with 9.5% to 12% as singletons. This rearrangement joins TRBV13 to TRBJ1-1, with TRBD1 matching 8 bases. Sequenced: blood. The source of this sequence is a female donor with papillary thyroid cancer or a benign thyroid nodule (not recorded which). Some clones in this sample may be carry-over from other donors' samples. The CDR3 reads CASSLRQGYTEAFF. The CDR3, as DNA: TGTGCCAGCAGCTTAAGACAGGGGTACACTGAAGCTTTCTTT.